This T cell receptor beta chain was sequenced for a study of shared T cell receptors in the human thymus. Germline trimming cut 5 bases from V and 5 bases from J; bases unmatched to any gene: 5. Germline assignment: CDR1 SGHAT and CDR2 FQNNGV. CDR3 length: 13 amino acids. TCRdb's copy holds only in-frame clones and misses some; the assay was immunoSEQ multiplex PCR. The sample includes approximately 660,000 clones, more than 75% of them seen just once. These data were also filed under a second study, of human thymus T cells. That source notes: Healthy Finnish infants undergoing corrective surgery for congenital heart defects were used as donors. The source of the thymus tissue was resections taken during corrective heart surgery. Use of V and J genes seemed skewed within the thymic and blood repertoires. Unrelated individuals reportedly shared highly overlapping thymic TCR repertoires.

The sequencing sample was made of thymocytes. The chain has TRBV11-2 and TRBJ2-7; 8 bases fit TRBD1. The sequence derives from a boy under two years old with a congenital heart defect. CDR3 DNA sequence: TGTGCCAGCAGCACAAAGACAGGGGACGAGCAGTACTTC. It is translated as CASSTKTGDEQYF.